The entry below gives a single T cell receptor beta chain sequence along with its context. Its antigen is not known. This sample was included in a study of memory CD4+ T cells and cytomegalovirus serostatus. Study at large: Donors were healthy Belgian adults, about ten CMV seropositive and 24 seronegative. Notes on the study in general: The CMV-associated TCR signature appears largely within the CD4+ memory repertoire.

With 5 bases removed from V and 0 bases from J, the gap between germline ends came to 11 bases. The CDR3 length is 15 residues. Germline V gives CDR1 SGHRS, CDR2 YFSETQ. Single viable CD3+CD4+CD8-CD45RO+ cells were sorted as the memory CD4+ T cells. Donors' CMV status reflects serum IgG against pp150, pp28, p38, p52. As processed by the authors: Out-of-frame sequences were removed, leaving around 2.2 million distinct TCRbeta sequences. Only in-frame clones appear in the TCRdb table, and some are missing; sequencing was by immunoSEQ multiplex PCR. The V and J calls and the clone size are those of that table, but D and trimming were determined from the DNA. The sample holds about 75,000 clones; roughly 80% are singletons and the top ten take about 2.5%.

The TCR originated in an adult in good health and CMV-seropositive. Sequences were obtained from memory CD4+ T cells from blood. V and J are TRBV5-1 and TRBJ2-2, with unresolved D. This CDR3 reads CASRPEAANTGELFF. The CDR3 nucleotides are TGCGCCAGCAGACCCGAGGCGGCGAACACCGGGGAGCTGTTTTTT. Variable domain in full (rest from reference TRBV5-1 and TRBJ2-2): KAGVTQTPRYLIKTRGQQVTLSCSPISGHRSVSWYQQTPGQGLQFLFEYFSETQRNKGNFPGRFSGRQFSNSRSEMNVSTLELGDSALYLCASRPEAANTGELFFGEGSRLTVL.